This record looks at one TCR beta chain sequence and its context. Antigen specificity is unknown. Clones were read by immunoSEQ multiplex PCR, and TCRdb kept only the in-frame ones, dropping some. The repertoire consists of tens of thousands of clones, with 70% to 90% occurring once and the leading ten covering approximately 15%. The sample comes from a study of T cells in localized non-small cell lung cancer. Study-wide results and limits: Uninvolved adjacent lung showed the highest T cell clonality, exceeding tumor. The tumor had only one region sequenced, so heterogeneity remains possible. Longer overall survival was linked to higher blood T cell density.

The length of the CDR3 is 14 residues. Germline V CDR1 and CDR2: SGDLS, YYNGEE. J lost 6 bases, V lost 2 bases, and 6 bases had no gene match. The V gene is TRBV9, the J gene TRBJ2-3; 7 positions agree with TRBD2. The TCR originated in a woman aged 40 to 75 with stage II squamous cell lung carcinoma. The sequenced sample was PBMCs, obtained before any cancer treatment. CDR3 region: CASSVESGKDTQYF. The DNA for the CDR3 is TGTGCCAGCAGCGTGGAGAGCGGGAAGGATACGCAGTATTTT.